Sequencing of this T cell receptor (beta chain) was carried out in a study of shared T cell receptors in the human thymus. The CDR3 contains 18 residues. Germline CDR1 is MNHEY and CDR2 is SMNVEV (reference sequence). Trimming left V 2 bases short and J 1 base short, with 20 bases between. The table came from immunoSEQ multiplex PCR; TCRdb's copy has only in-frame clones and leaves some out. The table lists hundreds of thousands of clones, around 95% of them singletons. The clonotype originates from a human donor. The rearrangement uses TRBV27 and TRBJ1-2; perhaps TRBD1 as D (6 bases). Sequencing was carried out using thymocytes. In nucleotides, the CDR3 is TGTGCCAGCAGTTTAGTACCCTCAGGGGCAGACTTTAACTATGGCTACACCTTC. Translated: CASSLVPSGADFNYGYTF.